A single sample gave rise to the 17 T cell receptor beta chains below, sequenced in a study of identical twins. TCRdb fed the 5' RACE reads into MiXCR, producing one record per CDR3 protein. The profile shows 1.5 million to 2 million distinct CDR3 sequences, around 33% of them singletons. The sample comprised cord blood. Receptors were obtained from a newborn girl in good health.

There are a few counts of this clonotype. The V call is TRBV6-1, the J call TRBJ2-3, with D perhaps TRBD1 (8 bases). This CDR3 has 14 amino acids. The V gene lost 3 bases and the J gene lost 5 bases, with 12 bases spanning the gap. Germline V lookup: CDR1 MNHNS, CDR2 SASEGT. The CDR3 region is CASSETGEGDTQYF. CDR3 coding DNA: TGTGCCAGCAGTGAGACAGGGGAGGGAGATACGCAGTATTTT.

This clonotype has only a few counts. This rearrangement joins TRBV6-2 or TRBV6-3 to TRBJ2-1; D possibly uses TRBD1 or TRBD2 (5 bases each). This CDR3 is built from 14 residues. Deletions cut 2 bases from V and 2 bases from J, with 7 bases between. Germline V lookup: CDR1 MNHEY, CDR2 SVGEGT. DNA for the CDR3: TGTGCCAGCAGTTACGAGGGGACCTACAATGAGCAGTTCTTC. This gives the protein CASSYEGTYNEQFF.

This clonotype was seen only a few times. V and J are TRBV4-2 and TRBJ2-7, with 7 bases lining up with TRBD2. The CDR3 runs 17 residues. J was trimmed by 6 bases and V by 0 bases; bases with no gene match: 14. CDR1 and CDR2 from the germline V gene are LGHNA and YNFKEQ. The CDR3 spells CASSQEGTLIGEGEQYF. The CDR3 DNA is TGTGCCAGCAGCCAAGAGGGGACTCTTATCGGGGAGGGCGAGCAGTACTTC.

This chain uses TRBV11-3 with TRBJ2-1; TRBD2 agrees at 7 bases. CDR1 and CDR2 (germline): SGHNT, YENEEA. The CDR3 is made up of 13 amino acids. Trimming cost V 8 bases and J 6 bases; bases outside gene matches: 7. CDR3 sequence reads: CASGKGGVNEQFF. CDR3 coding DNA: TGTGCCAGCGGGAAGGGAGGGGTCAATGAGCAGTTCTTC.

The chain carries TRBV28 and TRBJ2-5; 9 bases match TRBD2. Germline loops: CDR1 MDHEN, CDR2 SYDVKM. CDR3 size: 13 residues. With V trimmed by 7 bases and J by 11 bases, 11 bases remained unmatched. The CDR3 DNA is TGTGCCAGCACGCCGGGACTAGCTAGGGAGCAGTACTTC. Translating gives CASTPGLAREQYF.

The V gene is TRBV20-1, the J gene TRBJ1-5; a possible D gene is TRBD1 (5 bases). In germline, CDR1 is DFQATT, CDR2 SNEGSKA (reference sequence). V was trimmed by 2 bases and J by 2 bases, leaving 7 bases between them. This CDR3 contains 13 residues. The CDR3 protein is CSARRGRNQPQHF. The CDR3 nucleotides read TGCAGTGCTAGAAGGGGCCGCAATCAGCCCCAGCATTTT.

This clonotype was observed at least ten times. This rearrangement joins TRBV3-1 to TRBJ2-7; D remains ambiguous. The V end was cut by 2 bases, the J end by 6 bases, with 5 bases between. Germline loops: CDR1 LGHDT, CDR2 YNNKEL (reference sequence). The CDR3 is made up of 11 amino acids. Written as DNA, the CDR3 is TGTGCCAGCAGCCAAATTGGCGAGCAGTACTTC. This encodes CASSQIGEQYF.

The DNA for the CDR3 is TGTGCCAGCAGCCGTCCGACTAGCGGGTCCTACAATGAGCAGTACTTC. Its translation: CASSRPTSGSYNEQYF. The chain has TRBV11-1 and TRBJ2-1; TRBD2 matches 10 bases. TRBJ2-7 matches the DNA end more closely, so the J call is doubtful. Germline loops: CDR1 SGHAT, CDR2 FQDESV (reference sequence). This CDR3 is built from 16 residues.

The rearrangement joins TRBV20-1 to TRBJ2-7; D call uncertain. Germline V gives CDR1 DFQATT, CDR2 SNEGSKA (reference sequence). Deletions cut 5 bases from V and 0 bases from J, with 11 bases between. The CDR3 has 13 amino acids. As DNA, the CDR3 is TGCAGTGCTCATACCGACACCTCCTACGAGCAGTACTTC. Its translation: CSAHTDTSYEQYF.

V usage is TRBV29-1 and J usage is TRBJ1-2; 7 positions agree with TRBD1. Per germline, CDR1 SQVTM and CDR2 ANQGSEA. The V and J ends lost 6 bases and 7 bases, in that order; junction bases with no gene match: 14. This CDR3 contains 14 residues. The CDR3 DNA reads as TGCAGCGTGGAGGGGACAGCGCCTATGGGTGGCTACACCTTC. Its protein product is CSVEGTAPMGGYTF.

V gene TRBV29-1 combines with J gene TRBJ1-1; D is unresolved. This CDR3 contains 10 residues. CDR1 is SQVTM and CDR2 is ANQGSEA in the germline V gene. V lost 4 bases and J lost 3, with 3 bases in between. The CDR3 reads CSVGHTEAFF. In nucleotides, the CDR3 is TGCAGCGTTGGTCACACTGAAGCTTTCTTT.

This clonotype was counted only a few times. The CDR3 nucleotides read TGCAGTGCCCCTATCGGGACTTGGTACCAAGAGACCCAGTACTTC. Translating it yields CSAPIGTWYQETQYF. The chain is built from TRBV20-1 and TRBJ2-5, with D possibly TRBD2 on 6 matching bases. Germline CDR1 reads DFQATT; CDR2 reads SNEGSKA (reference sequence). The CDR3 extends over 15 amino acids. V was clipped by 6 bases and J by 0 bases, with 17 bases between them.

The V call is TRBV12-3 or TRBV12-4, the J call TRBJ2-3, with 12 bases fitting TRBD2. The CDR3 has 16 residues. With 5 bases clipped from V and 3 bases from J, the junction kept 6 bases outside the gene matches. The chain's CDR3 is CASSTTGTSGTDTQYF. CDR3 bases: TGTGCCAGCAGTACAACCGGGACTAGCGGGACAGATACGCAGTATTTT.

The chain joins TRBV6-2 or TRBV6-3 to TRBJ1-1; unclear D gene. V lost 2 bases, J lost 7 bases, and 17 bases lay in between. The CDR3 runs to 15 residues. CDR1 and CDR2 from the germline V gene are MNHEY and SVGEGT. DNA for the CDR3: TGTGCCAGCAGTTACCATCTACCCAGGTCTTATGAAGCTTTCTTT. This encodes CASSYHLPRSYEAFF.

V gene TRBV7-9 combines with J gene TRBJ1-1, with 9 positions matching TRBD1. This CDR3 comprises 16 residues. V shed 1 base and J 4 bases; nucleotides not matched to a gene: 7. Germline CDR1 SEHNR, CDR2 FQNEAQ (reference sequence). The CDR3 sequence is CASSLEDWDRVTEAFF. The CDR3 nucleotides are TGTGCCAGCAGCTTAGAGGACTGGGACAGGGTCACTGAAGCTTTCTTT.

The chain combines TRBV14 with TRBJ2-7; D is unresolved. Looked up from germline, CDR1 is SGHDN and CDR2 is FVKESK. The CDR3 runs to 13 residues. Trimming removed 4 bases at V and 3 bases at J, with 10 bases between. The CDR3 loop is CASSRTRRYEQYF. CDR3 in DNA: TGTGCCAGCAGCCGAACTCGCCGCTACGAGCAGTACTTC.

The chain links TRBV9 to TRBJ1-2; D is possibly TRBD1 (6 bases). V lost 0 bases, J lost 7 bases, and 10 bases lay in between. The CDR3 has 13 amino acids. Per germline, CDR1 SGDLS and CDR2 YYNGEE. The DNA for the CDR3 is TGTGCCAGCAGCGTAGACAGGGCTGGTGGCTACACCTTC. Translating gives CASSVDRAGGYTF.